Listed here are 16 T cell receptor beta chains from one sample, sequenced in a study of vaccination effects on CD4 cells after COVID-19. Here immunoSEQ multiplex PCR was the method, and the copy in TCRdb shows in-frame clones only, minus some. The data show approximately 54,000 clones, roughly 80% seen once. Their antigen targets remain unknown. Viral peptide pools were used in the ViraFEST assay to expand antigen-specific CD4+ T cells, and sequencing came afterward. The culture ran for less than 12 days, and then CD4+ T cells were isolated. The sample here was CD4+ T cells from PBMCs cultured with HCoV-229E spike peptides, taken before COVID-19 vaccination. The receptor source for this set is a human donor who received a COVID-19 vaccine.

Here the CDR3 DNA reads TGTGCCAGCTCCGTAAGGAGCGGGGGGACAGATACGCAGTATTTT. Protein: CASSVRSGGTDTQYF. The gene calls are TRBV18 and TRBJ2-3; 9 nucleotides agree with TRBD2. Germline-derived CDR1 and CDR2 are KGHSH and LQKENI. J lost 3 bases, V lost 6 bases, and 7 bases had no gene match. The CDR3 has 15 residues. The complete variable domain, with remaining parts taken from reference TRBV18 and TRBJ2-3, reads NAGVMQNPRHLVRRRGQEARLRCSPMKGHSHVYWYRQLPEEGLKFMVYLQKENIIDESGMPKERFSAEFPKEGPSILRIQQVVRGDSAAYFCASSVRSGGTDTQYFGPGTRLTVL.

This chain joins TRBV6-4 and TRBJ1-2; TRBD1 might be the D (5 bases). Trimming took off 5 bases at V and 0 bases at J, with 13 bases between the two ends. Germline CDR1 and CDR2: MRHNA and SNTAGT. This CDR3 contains 15 residues. The CDR3 nucleotides are TGTGCCAGCAGTCCCGAAAAGGGGCCTAACTATGGCTACACCTTC. Protein sequence: CASSPEKGPNYGYTF.

V and J are TRBV7-2 and TRBJ2-7; TRBD1 is a possible D gene (6 bases). V lost 2 bases, J lost 4 bases, and 12 bases lay in between. The CDR3 runs 14 residues. Germline CDR1 SGHTA, CDR2 FQGNSA. Here the CDR3 DNA reads TGTGCCAGCAGCTTAACAGGGAACTCATACGAGCAGTACGTC. It encodes CASSLTGNSYEQYV.

V usage is TRBV27 and J usage is TRBJ2-5; the match to TRBD1 covers 9 bases. Germline-derived CDR1 and CDR2 are MNHEY and SMNVEV (reference sequence). CDR3 length: 14 residues. Trimming took 6 bases from V and 4 from J; bases not matched to a gene: 6. The CDR3 region is CASRRPGQGETQYF. The DNA for the CDR3 is TGTGCCAGCAGACGGCCGGGACAGGGAGAGACCCAGTACTTC.

The rearrangement links TRBV28 to TRBJ1-4; perhaps TRBD1 as D (5 bases). V was shortened by 8 bases and J by 2 bases, with 15 bases between the two germline ends. The CDR3 totals 15 residues. The germline V gene has CDR1 MDHEN and CDR2 SYDVKM. CDR3 protein: CASSSGGSTNEKLFF. The CDR3 nucleotides are TGTGCCAGCTCTTCCGGGGGATCGACTAATGAAAAACTGTTTTTT.

The V and J genes are TRBV4-1 and TRBJ1-5; TRBD1 aligns across 7 bases. V shed 1 base and J 7 bases; nucleotides not matched to a gene: 13. This CDR3 has 17 residues. CDR1 is MGHRA and CDR2 is YSYEKL in the germline V gene. CDR3 protein: CASSQGLTGNLGQPQHF. The CDR3 nucleotides read TGCGCCAGCAGCCAAGGTTTGACAGGGAATTTGGGACAGCCCCAGCATTTT.

The gene calls are TRBV9 and TRBJ1-1; the match to TRBD1 covers 8 bases. CDR1 and CDR2 from the germline V gene are SGDLS and YYNGEE. The CDR3 is 14 residues long. J gave up 6 bases and V 4 bases, and 8 bases lay outside the gene matches. CDR3 loop: CASSPRTGTAEAFF. The CDR3 nucleotides are TGTGCCAGCAGCCCTCGGACAGGGACAGCTGAAGCTTTCTTT.

CDR3 in DNA: TGTGCCAGCACTTTCACTAGTTCCGACTACGAGCAGTACGTC. Translating it yields CASTFTSSDYEQYV. The genes are TRBV2 and TRBJ2-7; a weak D match, TRBD2 (5 bases). This CDR3 has 14 amino acids. The V end lost 7 bases, the J end lost 3 bases, and 16 bases lay between the germline ends. Germline V lookup: CDR1 SNHLY, CDR2 FYNNEI.

The chain links TRBV5-1 to TRBJ2-5, with a possible D match to TRBD1 (5 bases). Germline assignment: CDR1 SGHRS and CDR2 YFSETQ. Trimming cost V 0 bases and J 1 base, with 10 bases left between them. The CDR3 has 15 residues. The CDR3 protein is CASSLGRVSQETQYF. DNA of the CDR3: TGCGCCAGCAGCTTGGGCAGGGTAAGCCAAGAGACCCAGTACTTC.

This clone has only a few counts. V usage is TRBV5-1 and J usage is TRBJ2-2, with D perhaps assigned TRBD1 or TRBD2 (6 bases each). The V and J ends lost 2 bases and 2 bases respectively, with 13 bases between them. This CDR3 is 16 amino acids long. Germline CDR1 SGHRS, CDR2 YFSETQ. CDR3 loop: CASSFMSGANTGELFF. The CDR3 DNA sequence: TGCGCCAGCAGCTTTATGTCGGGGGCTAACACCGGGGAGCTGTTTTTT.

The rearrangement joins TRBV6-2 or TRBV6-3 to TRBJ2-7, with D unresolved. The CDR3 covers 14 residues. V lost 2 bases and J 2 bases, leaving 10 bases between the germline ends. Germline lookup yields CDR1 MNHEY and CDR2 SVGEGT. The CDR3 bases are TGTGCCAGCAGTTACAGCGCCAGTCCCTACGAGCAGTACGTC. As protein: CASSYSASPYEQYV.

The chain employs TRBV2 and TRBJ2-2, with TRBD1 matching over 8 bases. The CDR3 loop spans 16 amino acids. With V trimmed by 4 bases and J by 2 bases, 6 bases remained unmatched. CDR1 and CDR2 from the germline V gene are SNHLY and FYNNEI. CDR3 sequence (DNA): TGTGCCAGCAGTGGACAGGGGCCACCTAACACCGGGGAGCTGTTTTTT. Its translation is CASSGQGPPNTGELFF.

In this sample, this clone turned up once. V is TRBV10-3 and J is TRBJ2-7, with 9 bases fitting TRBD1. The CDR3 spans 12 residues. V lost 4 bases, J lost 6 bases, and 1 base stayed unmatched. Germline V gene sequence: CDR1 ENHRY, CDR2 SYGVKD. CDR3 sequence (DNA): TGTGCCATCAGTGGGGACAGGGCCGAGCAGTACGTC. It codes for CAISGDRAEQYV.

The genes are TRBV29-1 and TRBJ1-2; maybe TRBD1 (5 bases). Germline V gene sequence: CDR1 SQVTM, CDR2 ANQGSEA. The CDR3 runs to 13 residues. The ends were cut back, 2 bases at V and 8 bases at J, with 15 bases in the middle. Here the CDR3 reads CSVERLVGEGYTF. As DNA, the CDR3 is TGCAGCGTTGAACGCCTTGTGGGGGAGGGCTACACCTTC.

The rearrangement links TRBV5-1 to TRBJ2-3, with a possible D match to TRBD2 (7 bases). Germline V gene sequence: CDR1 SGHRS, CDR2 YFSETQ. The V end was cut by 7 bases, the J end by 5 bases, with 20 bases between. The CDR3 totals 15 residues. This CDR3 reads CASEPDAGAKDTQYF. The DNA of the CDR3 is TGCGCCAGCGAACCAGACGCGGGGGCGAAAGATACGCAGTATTTT. Using reference TRBV5-1 and TRBJ2-3 for the parts outside the CDR3, the full variable domain is KAGVTQTPRYLIKTRGQQVTLSCSPISGHRSVSWYQQTPGQGLQFLFEYFSETQRNKGNFPGRFSGRQFSNSRSEMNVSTLELGDSALYLCASEPDAGAKDTQYFGPGTRLTVL.

This clone was picked up a small number of times. The rearrangement links TRBV3-1 (or the pseudogene TRBV3-2) to TRBJ1-3; D is uncertain. The CDR3 covers 14 residues. Trimming took 1 base from V and 4 from J, leaving 8 bases between them. Germline V gene sequence: CDR1 LGHDT, CDR2 YNNKEL (reference sequence). The CDR3 loop is CASSQVERGNTIYF. CDR3 DNA sequence: TGTGCCAGCAGCCAAGTTGAAAGGGGAAACACCATATATTTT.